This T cell receptor beta chain was found in a study of T cells in women clearing cervical HPV infection. The table came from immunoSEQ multiplex PCR; TCRdb's copy has only in-frame clones and leaves some out. This sample lists about 31,000 clones; its ten largest clones have about 3.1%. In the case of this clone: The read terminates 3 residues ahead of where the CDR3 ends, so the germline J gene completes it.

The V gene's germline CDR1 is SGHTA and CDR2 FQGNSA. The V end was cut by 3 bases, the J end by 1 base, with 9 bases between. The CDR3 contains 14 residues. Sequenced sample: blood buffy coat. The TCR sequence derives from a woman between 18 and 75 years old with a cervical HPV16 infection that either progressed to CIN3+ or cleared (not recorded which). The V gene is TRBV7-2, the J gene TRBJ1-1, with D unclear. This CDR3 reads CASSFLSRNTEAFF. The CDR3 DNA, read in part, is TGTGCCAGCAGCTTTTTATCCCGGAACACTGAA.